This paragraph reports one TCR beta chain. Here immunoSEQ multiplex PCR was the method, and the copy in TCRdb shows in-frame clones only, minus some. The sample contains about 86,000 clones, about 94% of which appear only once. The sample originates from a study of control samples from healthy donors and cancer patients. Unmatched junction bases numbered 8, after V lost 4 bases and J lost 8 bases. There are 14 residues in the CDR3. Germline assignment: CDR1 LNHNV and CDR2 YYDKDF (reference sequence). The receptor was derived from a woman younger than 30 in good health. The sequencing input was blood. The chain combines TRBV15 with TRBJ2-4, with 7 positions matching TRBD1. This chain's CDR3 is CATSTTQGMDIQYF. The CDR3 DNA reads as TGTGCCACCAGCACCACACAGGGGATGGACATTCAGTACTTC. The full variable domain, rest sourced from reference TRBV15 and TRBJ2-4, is DAMVIQNPRYQVTQFGKPVTLSCSQTLNHNVMYWYQQKSSQAPKLLFHYYDKDFNNEADTPDNFQSRRPNTSFCFLDIRSPGLGDTAMYLCATSTTQGMDIQYFGAGTRLSVL.